This entry is about one T cell receptor (beta chain). What it recognizes is unknown. The data belong to a study of radiotherapy plus CTLA-4 blockade in lung cancer. Study outcomes and limitations: Radiotherapy plus ipilimumab was followed by expansion in blood of tumor-derived TCR clones. Increased serum interferon-beta after radiation also reportedly predicted response strongly.

This CDR3 contains 15 residues. Per germline, CDR1 MRHNA and CDR2 SNTAGT. With 0 bases removed from V and 5 bases from J, the gap between germline ends came to 11 bases. Repertoires were generated with immunoSEQ multiplex PCR, while TCRdb's copy carries only in-frame clones and drops some. The data contain approximately 80,000 clones, 60% to 85% of them singletons. This specimen was peripheral blood, taken from a patient treated with radiotherapy plus ipilimumab. The chain joins TRBV6-4 to TRBJ2-1; the D is unclear. This TCR was recovered from a human donor with non-small cell lung cancer whose response to radiotherapy plus ipilimumab could not be evaluated. Some clones in this sample may be carry-over from other donors' samples. CDR3 nucleotides: TGTGCCAGCAGTGACTCGCTGCGGTTCGACAATGAGCAGTTCTTC. It translates to CASSDSLRFDNEQFF.